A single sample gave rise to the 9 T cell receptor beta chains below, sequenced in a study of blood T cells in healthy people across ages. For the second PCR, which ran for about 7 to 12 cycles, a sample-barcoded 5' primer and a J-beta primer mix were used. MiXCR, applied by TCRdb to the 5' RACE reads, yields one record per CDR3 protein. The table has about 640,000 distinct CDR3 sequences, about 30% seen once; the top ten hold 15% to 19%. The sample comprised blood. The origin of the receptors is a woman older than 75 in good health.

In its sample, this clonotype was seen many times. CDR3 coding DNA: TGTGCCAGCAGTTTAAAGGCGGGGGGGCATTGGACCCAGTACTTC. It encodes CASSLKAGGHWTQYF. This chain uses TRBV27 with TRBJ2-5, with TRBD2 matching over 9 bases. V trimming: 2 bases; J trimming: 7 bases; junction bases outside the gene matches: 8. From germline, CDR1 is MNHEY and CDR2 SMNVEV (reference sequence). The CDR3 is 15 residues long.

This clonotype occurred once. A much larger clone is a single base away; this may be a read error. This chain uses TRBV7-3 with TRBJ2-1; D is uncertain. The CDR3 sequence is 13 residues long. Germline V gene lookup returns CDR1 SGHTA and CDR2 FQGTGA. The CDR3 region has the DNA TGTGCCTGCAGCTTCCTCGCGTACAATGAGCAGTTCTTC. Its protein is CACSFLAYNEQFF.

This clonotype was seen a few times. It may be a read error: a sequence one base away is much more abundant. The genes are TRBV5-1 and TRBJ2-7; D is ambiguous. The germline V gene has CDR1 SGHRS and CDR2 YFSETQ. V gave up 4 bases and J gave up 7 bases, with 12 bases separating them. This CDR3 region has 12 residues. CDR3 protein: CASSPQYNEQYF. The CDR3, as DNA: TGCGCCAGCAGCCCCCAGTATAATGAGCAGTACTTC. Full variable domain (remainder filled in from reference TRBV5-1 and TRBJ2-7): KAGVTQTPRYLIKTRGQQVTLSCSPISGHRSVSWYQQTPGQGLQFLFEYFSETQRNKGNFPGRFSGRQFSNSRSEMNVSTLELGDSALYLCASSPQYNEQYFGPGTRLTVT.

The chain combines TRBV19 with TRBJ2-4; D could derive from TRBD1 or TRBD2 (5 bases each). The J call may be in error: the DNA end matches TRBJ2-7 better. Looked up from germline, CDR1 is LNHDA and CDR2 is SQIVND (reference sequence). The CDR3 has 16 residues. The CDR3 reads CASSIGTGSRADEQYF. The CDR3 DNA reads TGTGCCAGTAGTATTGGGACGGGATCGAGGGCCGACGAGCAGTACTTC.

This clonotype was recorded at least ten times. In DNA, the CDR3 is TGTGCCTCTTCTTCATTGGGTACAGATACGCAGTATTTT. It codes for CASSSLGTDTQYF. This chain uses TRBV5-6 with TRBJ2-3; D is unclear. V shed 10 bases and J shed 3 bases, with 15 bases lying between them. The germline V gene encodes CDR1 SGHDT and CDR2 YYEEEE. The CDR3 has 13 residues.

CDR3 DNA sequence: TGCGCCAGCAGAGCTGGAGATTTCTACAATGAGCAGTTCTTC. Amino acids: CASRAGDFYNEQFF. The rearrangement uses TRBV5-1 and TRBJ2-1; D is unresolved. The V gene's germline CDR1 is SGHRS and CDR2 YFSETQ. Trimming removed 5 bases at V and 3 bases at J, with 12 bases between. This CDR3 region has 14 residues. Supplemented by reference TRBV5-1 and TRBJ2-1, the full variable domain reads KAGVTQTPRYLIKTRGQQVTLSCSPISGHRSVSWYQQTPGQGLQFLFEYFSETQRNKGNFPGRFSGRQFSNSRSEMNVSTLELGDSALYLCASRAGDFYNEQFFGPGTRLTVL.

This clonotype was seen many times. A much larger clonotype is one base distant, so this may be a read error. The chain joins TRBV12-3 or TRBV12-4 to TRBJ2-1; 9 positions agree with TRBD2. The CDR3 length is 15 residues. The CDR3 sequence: CASRKGGGEYNERFF. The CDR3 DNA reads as TGTGCCAGCCGAAAGGGCGGGGGGGAATACAATGAGCGGTTCTTC.

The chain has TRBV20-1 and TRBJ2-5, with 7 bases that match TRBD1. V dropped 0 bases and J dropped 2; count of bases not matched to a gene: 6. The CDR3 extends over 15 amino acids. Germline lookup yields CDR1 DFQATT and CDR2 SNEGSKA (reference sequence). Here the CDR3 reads CSARDPGQLQETQYF. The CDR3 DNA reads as TGCAGTGCTAGAGATCCGGGACAGCTTCAAGAGACCCAGTACTTC.

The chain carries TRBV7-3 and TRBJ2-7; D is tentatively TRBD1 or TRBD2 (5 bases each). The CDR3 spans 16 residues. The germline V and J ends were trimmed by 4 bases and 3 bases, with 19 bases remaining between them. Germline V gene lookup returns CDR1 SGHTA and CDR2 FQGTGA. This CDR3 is CASSSERGARDYEQYF. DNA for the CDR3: TGTGCCAGCAGCTCCGAGCGTGGGGCGAGGGACTACGAGCAGTACTTC.